The clone carrying this T cell receptor (beta chain) appeared many times. The TCR beta library used iRepertoire HTBI primers with Arm-PCR amplification of CDR3. TCRdb ran MiXCR on the multiplex PCR reads and lists one entry per CDR3 protein. The table includes about 470,000 distinct CDR3 sequences, more than 13% detected once. This record belongs to a study of regulatory T cells in long-lasting Graves disease. V lost 3 bases, J lost 4 bases, and 11 bases stayed unmatched. This CDR3 has 16 residues. Time point denoted: newly diagnosed GD, antithyroid drugs for less than 3 months. TCR sequences were obtained from RNA taken from PBMCs. A further study also used this sample, focusing on T cells in Graves' hyperthyroidism and ophthalmopathy. That work contributes: Diagnosis rested on symptoms, serum thyroxine and TRAb, thyroid ultrasound, and orbital computed tomography.

The source material was peripheral blood mononuclear cells (PBMCs), sampled at new diagnosis, from a patient treated with antithyroid drugs. The V gene is TRBV12-3 or TRBV12-4, the J gene TRBJ2-7, with 8 bases matching TRBD1. The sequence was obtained from a woman in her 30s with Graves disease. In DNA, the CDR3 is TGTGCCAGCAGTTTGGGTAGTGTCAGGGGGCAATACGAGCAGTACTTC. It yields the protein CASSLGSVRGQYEQYF.